Presented here are 27 T cell receptor beta chains from one specimen sequenced in a study of blood T cell repertoires in COVID-19. Libraries were prepared by immunoSEQ multiplex PCR; TCRdb keeps only in-frame clonotypes and omits some of them. The table shows roughly 200,000 clones, with roughly 86% occurring only once. Sequencing was carried out using peripheral blood. All receptors derive from a woman in her 70s with active or convalescent COVID-19.

V is TRBV14 and J is TRBJ2-1, with a weak D call TRBD1 (5 bases). Germline loops: CDR1 SGHDN, CDR2 FVKESK. CDR3 length equals 15 residues. V shed 0 bases and J shed 12 bases, with 18 bases lying between them. This chain's CDR3 is CASSQDRARIRGQFF. The CDR3 DNA sequence: TGTGCCAGCAGCCAAGATCGGGCTAGAATAAGGGGGCAGTTCTTC. The complete variable domain, with remaining parts taken from reference TRBV14 and TRBJ2-1, reads EAGVTQFPSHSVIEKGQTVTLRCDPISGHDNLYWYRRVMGKEIKFLLHFVKESKQDESGMPNNRFLAERTGGTYSTLKVQPAELEDSGVYFCASSQDRARIRGQFFGPGTRLTVL.

The chain uses TRBV29-1 and TRBJ2-7; 10 bases fit TRBD1. The CDR3 spans 12 residues. The germline CDR1 and CDR2 sequences are SQVTM and ANQGSEA. CDR3 sequence: CRGPGTGDEQYF. The CDR3, as DNA: TGCAGGGGACCTGGGACAGGGGACGAGCAGTACTTC.

The V and J genes are TRBV3-1 (or the pseudogene TRBV3-2) and TRBJ2-1; 16 bases agree with TRBD2. Losses at the gene ends were 2 bases for V and 8 bases for J; bases not matched to a gene: 9. CDR3 length equals 18 residues. CDR1 is LGHDT, CDR2 YNNKEL, per germline (reference sequence). As DNA, the CDR3 is TGTGCCAGCAGCCAAAATTCGGGACTAGCGGGGGGGAGCGATGAGCAGTTCTTC. Amino acid sequence: CASSQNSGLAGGSDEQFF.

The CDR3 region has the DNA TGTGCCAGCAGTGAAGAGGCTAGCGGGAATGGTAATGAGCAGTTCTTC. Translation: CASSEEASGNGNEQFF. The rearrangement links TRBV2 to TRBJ2-1, with 9 positions matching TRBD2. Germline lookup yields CDR1 SNHLY and CDR2 FYNNEI. The CDR3 sequence is 16 residues long. The V segment lost 1 base and the J segment 7 bases; nucleotides outside the gene matches: 8.

This chain joins TRBV29-1 and TRBJ1-1, with D tentatively TRBD1 (6 bases). Per the germline V gene, CDR1 is SQVTM and CDR2 is ANQGSEA. V was shortened by 2 bases and J by 1 base, with 8 bases between the two germline ends. The CDR3 totals 13 residues. CDR3 residues: CSVERGRNTEAFF. For the CDR3, the DNA is TGCAGCGTTGAAAGGGGGAGGAACACTGAAGCTTTCTTT.

The chain joins TRBV5-4 to TRBJ2-7; TRBD1 matches 9 bases. The CDR3 sequence is 15 residues long. The J segment lost 4 bases and the V segment lost 0 bases, leaving 5 bases of the junction unmatched. Germline V gene lookup returns CDR1 SGHNT and CDR2 YYREEE (reference sequence). CDR3 in DNA: TGTGCCAGCAGCTTGGCCGGGACAGGGAAGTACGAGCAGTACTTC. Amino acids: CASSLAGTGKYEQYF.

The V and J genes are TRBV5-6 and TRBJ2-5; perhaps TRBD2 as D (7 bases). The V gene lost 1 base and the J gene lost 2 bases, with 12 bases spanning the gap. The CDR3 length is 15 residues. Looked up from germline, CDR1 is SGHDT and CDR2 is YYEEEE. Here the CDR3 DNA reads TGTGCCAGCAGCTTGACAGGGAGGGTTCAAGAGACCCAGTACTTC. It codes for CASSLTGRVQETQYF.

The chain uses TRBV18 and TRBJ2-1, with a weak D call TRBD1 (6 bases). The CDR3 spans 17 residues. Germline lookup yields CDR1 KGHSH and CDR2 LQKENI. V lost 0 bases and J lost 4, with 16 bases in between. For the CDR3, the DNA is TGTGCCAGCTCACCACCTAGGGGGTCAGACGGATACAATGAGCAGTTCTTC. Translation gives CASSPPRGSDGYNEQFF. The full variable domain, completed using reference TRBV18 and TRBJ2-1, is NAGVMQNPRHLVRRRGQEARLRCSPMKGHSHVYWYRQLPEEGLKFMVYLQKENIIDESGMPKERFSAEFPKEGPSILRIQQVVRGDSAAYFCASSPPRGSDGYNEQFFGPGTRLTVL.

V gene TRBV18 combines with J gene TRBJ1-3; D unresolved. The CDR3 sequence is 16 residues long. Between the trimmed V and J ends, which lost 3 bases and 0 bases, there was a span of 12 bases. Germline V gene lookup returns CDR1 KGHSH and CDR2 LQKENI. As DNA, the CDR3 is TGTGCCAGCTCACCTCGAACGGTGAGCTCTGGAAACACCATATATTTT. Its protein is CASSPRTVSSGNTIYF.

This clone has only one observation. The chain has TRBV5-5 and TRBJ2-7; the match to TRBD1 covers 7 bases. CDR1 and CDR2 from the germline V gene are SGHKS and YYEKEE (reference sequence). The CDR3 runs 16 residues. J was trimmed by 2 bases and V by 0 bases; bases with no gene match: 8. CDR3 DNA sequence: TGTGCCAGCAGCTTGGGTAATCCTCAGGGGGCCTACGAGCAGTACTTC. Protein sequence: CASSLGNPQGAYEQYF.

The table lists this clone with a few counts. CDR3 region: CASSPDRGQNTEAFF. Written as DNA, the CDR3 is TGTGCCAGCTCACCAGACAGGGGGCAAAACACTGAAGCTTTCTTT. V gene TRBV18 combines with J gene TRBJ1-1; 10 bases map to TRBD1. Losses at the gene ends were 2 bases for V and 2 bases for J; bases not matched to a gene: 2. The CDR3 is 15 amino acids. Germline CDR1 reads KGHSH; CDR2 reads LQKENI.

A remark on this clone: The junction does not match germline at one end; this may be a read error. The chain joins TRBV25-1 to TRBJ2-7; D may be TRBD2 (6 bases). CDR3 length: 13 residues. Germline lookup yields CDR1 MGHDK and CDR2 SYGVNS. As DNA, the CDR3 is TGCGCCACCTGGGGGGACCACTCCTACGAGCAGTACTTC. It specifies CATWGDHSYEQYF.

This clone was found once. CDR3 loop: CASSEGAQGYEKLFF. CDR3 bases: TGTGCCAGCAGCGAGGGGGCACAGGGCTATGAAAAACTGTTTTTT. The rearrangement joins TRBV9 to TRBJ1-4; 7 bases are shared with TRBD1. V trimming: 3 bases; J trimming: 6 bases; junction bases outside the gene matches: 8. CDR1 and CDR2 (germline): SGDLS, YYNGEE. The CDR3 consists of 15 residues.

This clone was seen just once. This chain uses TRBV1 with TRBJ2-1; the D segment call TRBD1 is taken from the table without a DNA check. TRBV1 is classified as a pseudogene. The CDR3 sequence is 17 residues long. The CDR3 region has the DNA TGCACCAGCAGCCAAGCCCTGGGGCGGAGACAGTACAATGAGCAGTTCTTC. It translates to CTSSQALGRRQYNEQFF.

The chain has TRBV19 and TRBJ1-5; 8 bases map to TRBD1. V gave up 4 bases and J gave up 1 base; unmatched junction bases: 6. Germline values: CDR1 LNHDA, CDR2 SQIVND (reference sequence). The CDR3 contains 16 residues. CDR3 loop: CASSTRTGRSNQPQHF. In DNA form, the CDR3 reads TGTGCCAGTAGTACGCGGACAGGGAGGAGCAATCAGCCCCAGCATTTT.

The chain carries TRBV18 and TRBJ2-2; TRBD2 agrees at 12 bases. Germline loops: CDR1 KGHSH, CDR2 LQKENI. Trimming removed 5 bases from V and 6 bases from J; junction bases left unmatched: 13. This CDR3 comprises 18 residues. Here the CDR3 DNA reads TGTGCCAGCTCAGGACTAGCGGGATTGCATCCTCCCGCCGGGGAGCTGTTTTTT. Translating gives CASSGLAGLHPPAGELFF.

The rearrangement links TRBV7-3 to TRBJ2-1; 12 positions agree with TRBD2. Germline V lookup: CDR1 SGHTA, CDR2 FQGTGA. The CDR3 is 14 residues long. The V segment lost 5 bases and the J segment 6 bases; nucleotides outside the gene matches: 2. The CDR3 reads CASSLLAGGNEQFF. The CDR3 DNA is TGTGCCAGCAGCCTACTAGCGGGAGGCAATGAGCAGTTCTTC.

CDR3 DNA: TGTGCCAGCAGTGGTTCTGGTCTAGCGGGAGGAATCGGGGAGCTGTTTTTT. Translated, it gives CASSGSGLAGGIGELFF. The chain is built from TRBV2 and TRBJ2-2; TRBD2 matches at 11 bases. The CDR3 is 17 residues long. Unmatched junction bases numbered 11, after V lost 4 bases and J lost 7 bases. Per germline, CDR1 SNHLY and CDR2 FYNNEI.

The genes are TRBV19 and TRBJ2-7, with D possibly being TRBD1 (6 bases). Germline V gene lookup returns CDR1 LNHDA and CDR2 SQIVND (reference sequence). This CDR3 spans 14 amino acids. The V gene lost 8 bases and the J gene lost 1 base, with 15 bases spanning the gap. CDR3 in amino acids: CASAPTGTSYEQYF. The CDR3 nucleotides are TGTGCCAGTGCTCCCACCGGGACATCCTACGAGCAGTACTTC.

This chain uses TRBV29-1 with TRBJ2-1; TRBD1 is a possible D gene (5 bases). The CDR3 consists of 14 residues. Germline V gene sequence: CDR1 SQVTM, CDR2 ANQGSEA. V was cut by 4 bases and J by 2 bases, with 12 bases left in between. The CDR3 region is CSVGLDITYNEQFF. In nucleotides, the CDR3 is TGCAGCGTTGGACTGGACATCACCTACAATGAGCAGTTCTTC.

The chain uses TRBV19 and TRBJ2-1, with 9 bases identical to TRBD2. The trim removed 3 bases at V and 8 bases at J, leaving 20 bases unmatched. From germline, CDR1 is LNHDA and CDR2 SQIVND (reference sequence). The length of the CDR3 is 19 residues. CDR3 protein: CASSIGLWSSGRFWDEQFF. The CDR3, as DNA: TGTGCCAGTAGTATTGGGCTTTGGAGTAGCGGGAGATTTTGGGATGAGCAGTTCTTC.

This chain connects TRBV18 to TRBJ2-2; D perhaps matches TRBD2 (6 bases). This CDR3 has 16 residues. Germline CDR1 and CDR2: KGHSH and LQKENI. V was pared by 0 bases and J by 1 base, with 9 bases between. The CDR3 bases are TGTGCCAGCTCACCACCGGGGACTTGGAACACCGGGGAGCTGTTTTTT. Its protein is CASSPPGTWNTGELFF.

The rearrangement links TRBV6-5 to TRBJ2-5; D not resolved. The CDR3 consists of 12 residues. The V end was cut by 10 bases, the J end by 5 bases, with 14 bases between. In germline, CDR1 is MNHEY, CDR2 SVGAGI. Here the CDR3 reads CAIDTLWETQYF. CDR3 sequence (DNA): TGTGCCATCGACACCCTCTGGGAGACCCAGTACTTC.

V gene TRBV24-1 combines with J gene TRBJ1-2; D unresolved. The V gene's germline CDR1 is KGHDR and CDR2 SFDVKD. The CDR3 spans 17 residues. V was shortened by 2 bases and J by 3 bases, with 18 bases between the two germline ends. CDR3 bases: TGTGCCACCAGTGATTCTGCCCGGACCGAGGGTGACTATGGCTACACCTTC. It yields the protein CATSDSARTEGDYGYTF.

The gene calls are TRBV11-2 and TRBJ1-2, with D unresolved. The CDR3 covers 13 residues. Trimming cost V 1 base and J 4 bases, with 7 bases left between them. Germline loops: CDR1 SGHAT, CDR2 FQNNGV. The chain's CDR3 is CASSLGAVYGYTF. Written as DNA, the CDR3 is TGTGCCAGCAGCTTAGGTGCAGTCTATGGCTACACCTTC.

V gene TRBV29-1 combines with J gene TRBJ1-5; D unresolved. In germline, CDR1 is SQVTM, CDR2 ANQGSEA. CDR3 length: 12 residues. The ends were cut back, 4 bases at V and 3 bases at J, with 7 bases in the middle. In DNA form, the CDR3 reads TGCAGCGTTGGGTGGCTCAATCAGCCCCAGCATTTT. Encoded protein: CSVGWLNQPQHF.

The chain has TRBV5-5 and TRBJ2-2; D is unclear. This CDR3 is built from 18 residues. Trimming removed 0 bases from V and 0 bases from J, with 15 bases in between. Germline V CDR1 and CDR2: SGHKS, YYEKEE (reference sequence). The CDR3 nucleotides read TGTGCCAGCAGCTTGGATGCGATTTCCTTTTCGAACACCGGGGAGCTGTTTTTT. Protein: CASSLDAISFSNTGELFF.